This note documents a single TCR beta chain sequence. Other DNA sequences in the same sample also yield this CDR3. The V segment lost 2 bases and the J segment 6 bases; nucleotides outside the gene matches: 2. CDR1 and CDR2 from the germline V gene are MDHEN and SYDVKM. This CDR3 region has 13 residues. The record originates from a study of shared T cell receptors in the human thymus. Clones were read by immunoSEQ multiplex PCR, and TCRdb kept only the in-frame ones, dropping some. The data show some 700,000 clones, approximately 85% seen once. Separately, the same data were catalogued under a study of human thymus T cells. That study reports: Healthy Finnish infants undergoing corrective surgery for congenital heart defects were the donors. Thymus tissue for the work was resected from patients undergoing corrective heart surgery. Thymic and blood repertoires appeared to carry a bias in their V and J gene usage. Overlap was high between thymic repertoires from unrelated individuals, as reported in related research.

The specimen was thymocytes. V gene TRBV28 combines with J gene TRBJ2-3, with 7 bases fitting TRBD2. This receptor was obtained from a girl younger than two with a congenital heart defect. The CDR3 DNA follows: TGTGCCAGCAGTTTAAGCGGGGCCGATACGCAGTATTTT. Protein: CASSLSGADTQYF.